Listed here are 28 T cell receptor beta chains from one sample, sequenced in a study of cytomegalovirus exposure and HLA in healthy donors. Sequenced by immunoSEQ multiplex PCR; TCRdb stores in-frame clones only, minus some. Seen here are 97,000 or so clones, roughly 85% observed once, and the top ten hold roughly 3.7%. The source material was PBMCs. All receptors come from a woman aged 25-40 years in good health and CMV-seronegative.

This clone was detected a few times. Here the CDR3 DNA reads TGTGCCAGCAGTGCAGGGGTCCTAGGGGAGACCCAGTACTTC. It translates to CASSAGVLGETQYF. The chain links TRBV2 to TRBJ2-5; possible D gene TRBD1, 6 bases. From germline, CDR1 is SNHLY and CDR2 FYNNEI. V gave up 4 bases and J gave up 5 bases, with 14 bases separating them. The CDR3 is 14 residues long.

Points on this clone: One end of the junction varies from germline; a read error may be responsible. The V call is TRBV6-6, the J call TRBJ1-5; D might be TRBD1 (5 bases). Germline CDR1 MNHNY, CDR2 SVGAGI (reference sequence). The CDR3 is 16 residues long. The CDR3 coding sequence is TGTGCCAGCACCACTGGGGGGTGGACTAGCCATCAGCCCCAGCATTTT. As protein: CASTTGGWTSHQPQHF.

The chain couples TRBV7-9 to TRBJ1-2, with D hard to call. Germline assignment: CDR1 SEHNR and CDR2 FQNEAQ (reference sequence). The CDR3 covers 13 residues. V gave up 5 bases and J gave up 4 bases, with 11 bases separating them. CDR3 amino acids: CASSLVSGYGYTF. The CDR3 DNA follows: TGTGCCAGCAGCCTCGTGAGTGGCTATGGCTACACCTTC.

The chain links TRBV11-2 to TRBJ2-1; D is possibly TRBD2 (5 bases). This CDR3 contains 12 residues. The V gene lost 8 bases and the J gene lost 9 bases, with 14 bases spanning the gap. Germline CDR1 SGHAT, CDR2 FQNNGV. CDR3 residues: CASQLGGAEQFF. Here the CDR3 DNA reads TGTGCCAGCCAGCTTGGAGGTGCTGAGCAGTTCTTC.

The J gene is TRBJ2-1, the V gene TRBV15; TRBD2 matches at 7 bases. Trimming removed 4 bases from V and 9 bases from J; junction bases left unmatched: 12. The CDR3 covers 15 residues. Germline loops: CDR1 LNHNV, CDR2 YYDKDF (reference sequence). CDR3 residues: CATSIRTGGLSEQFF. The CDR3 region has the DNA TGTGCCACCAGCATAAGAACGGGAGGTCTTAGTGAGCAGTTCTTC.

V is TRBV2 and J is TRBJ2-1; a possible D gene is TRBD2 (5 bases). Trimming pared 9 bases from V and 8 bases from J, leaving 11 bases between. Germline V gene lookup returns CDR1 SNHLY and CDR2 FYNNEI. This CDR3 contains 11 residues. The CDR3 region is CASEGRDEQFF. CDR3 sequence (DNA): TGTGCCAGTGAGGGTCGGGATGAGCAGTTCTTC.

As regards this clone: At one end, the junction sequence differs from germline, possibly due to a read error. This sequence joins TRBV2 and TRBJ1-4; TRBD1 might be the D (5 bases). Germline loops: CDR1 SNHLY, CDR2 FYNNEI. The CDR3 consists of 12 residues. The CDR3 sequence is CASSGDSETLEF. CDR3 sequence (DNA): TGTGCCAGCAGTGGGGACTCGGAGACTTTGGAATTT.

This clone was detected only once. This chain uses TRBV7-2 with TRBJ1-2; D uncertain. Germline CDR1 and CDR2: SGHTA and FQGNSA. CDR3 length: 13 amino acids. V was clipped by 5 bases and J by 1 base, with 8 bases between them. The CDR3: CASSERGNYGYTF. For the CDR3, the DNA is TGTGCCAGCAGCGAACGGGGTAACTATGGCTACACCTTC. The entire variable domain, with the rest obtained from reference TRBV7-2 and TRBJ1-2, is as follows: GAGVSQSPSNKVTEKGKDVELRCDPISGHTALYWYRQSLGQGLEFLIYFQGNSAPDKSGLPSDRFSAERTGGSVSTLTIQRTQQEDSAVYLCASSERGNYGYTFGSGTRLTVV.

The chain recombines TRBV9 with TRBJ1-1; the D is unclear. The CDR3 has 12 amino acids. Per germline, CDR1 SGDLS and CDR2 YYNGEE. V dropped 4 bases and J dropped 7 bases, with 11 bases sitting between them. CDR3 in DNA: TGTGCCAGCAGCCCCCCATCAAATGAAGCTTTCTTT. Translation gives CASSPPSNEAFF. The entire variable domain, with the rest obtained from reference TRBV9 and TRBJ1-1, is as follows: DSGVTQTPKHLITATGQRVTLRCSPRSGDLSVYWYQQSLDQGLQFLIQYYNGEERAKGNILERFSAQQFPDLHSELNLSSLELGDSALYFCASSPPSNEAFFGQGTRLTVV.

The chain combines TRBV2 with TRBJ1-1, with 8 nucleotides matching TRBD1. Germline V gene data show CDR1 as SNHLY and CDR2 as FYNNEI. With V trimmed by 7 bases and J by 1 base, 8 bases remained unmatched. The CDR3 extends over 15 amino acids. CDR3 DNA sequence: TGTGCCAGCATAAGCCAGGGGGCCGGGAACACTGAAGCTTTCTTT. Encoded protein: CASISQGAGNTEAFF.

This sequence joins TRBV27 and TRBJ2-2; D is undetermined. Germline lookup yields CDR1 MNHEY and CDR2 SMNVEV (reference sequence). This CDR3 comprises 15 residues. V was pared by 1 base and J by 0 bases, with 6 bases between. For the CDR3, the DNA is TGTGCCAGCAGTTTATTGGCGGCGAACACCGGGGAGCTGTTTTTT. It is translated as CASSLLAANTGELFF.

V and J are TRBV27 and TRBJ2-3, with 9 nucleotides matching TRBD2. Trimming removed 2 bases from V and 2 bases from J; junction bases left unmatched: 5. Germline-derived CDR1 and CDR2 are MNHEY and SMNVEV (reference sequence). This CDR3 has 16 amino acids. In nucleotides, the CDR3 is TGTGCCAGCAGTTTAACCCTAGCGGGGACCACAGATACGCAGTATTTT. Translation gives CASSLTLAGTTDTQYF.

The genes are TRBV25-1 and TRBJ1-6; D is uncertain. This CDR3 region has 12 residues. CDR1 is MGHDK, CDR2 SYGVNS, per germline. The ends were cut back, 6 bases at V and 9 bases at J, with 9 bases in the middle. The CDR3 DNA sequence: TGTGCCAGCAGCCGGGGAAGTTCACCCCTCCACTTT. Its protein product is CASSRGSSPLHF.

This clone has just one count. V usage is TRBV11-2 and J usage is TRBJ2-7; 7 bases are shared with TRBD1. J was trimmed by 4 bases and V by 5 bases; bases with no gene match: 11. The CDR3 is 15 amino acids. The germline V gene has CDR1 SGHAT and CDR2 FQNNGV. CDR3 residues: CASSRPWDSTYEQYF. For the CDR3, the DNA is TGTGCCAGCAGCCGTCCGTGGGACAGCACGTACGAGCAGTACTTC.

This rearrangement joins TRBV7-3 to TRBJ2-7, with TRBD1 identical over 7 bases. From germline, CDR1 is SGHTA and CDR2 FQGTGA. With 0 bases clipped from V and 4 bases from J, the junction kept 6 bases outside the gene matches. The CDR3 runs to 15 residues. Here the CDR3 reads CASSLTGTEFYEQYF. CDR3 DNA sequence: TGTGCCAGCAGCTTAACCGGGACAGAGTTTTACGAGCAGTACTTC.

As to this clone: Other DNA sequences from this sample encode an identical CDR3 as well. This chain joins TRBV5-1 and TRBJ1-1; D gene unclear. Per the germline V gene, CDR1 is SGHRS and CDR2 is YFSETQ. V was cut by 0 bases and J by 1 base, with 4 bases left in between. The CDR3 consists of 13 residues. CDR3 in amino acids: CASSLGRNTEAFF. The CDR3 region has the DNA TGCGCCAGCAGCTTGGGCAGGAACACTGAAGCTTTCTTT.

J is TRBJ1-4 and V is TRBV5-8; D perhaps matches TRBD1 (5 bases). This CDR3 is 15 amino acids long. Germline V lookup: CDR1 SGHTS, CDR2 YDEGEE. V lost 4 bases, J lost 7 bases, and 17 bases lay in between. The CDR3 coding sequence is TGTGCCAGCAGCCTGGGGCTCAAGGAGGGTGAAAAACTGTTTTTT. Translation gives CASSLGLKEGEKLFF.

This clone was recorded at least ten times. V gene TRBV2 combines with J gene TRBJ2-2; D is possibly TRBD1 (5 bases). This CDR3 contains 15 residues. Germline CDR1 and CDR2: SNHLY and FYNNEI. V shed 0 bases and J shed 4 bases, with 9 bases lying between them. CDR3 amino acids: CASSEAGRGTGELFF. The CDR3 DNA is TGTGCCAGCAGTGAAGCGGGAAGGGGCACCGGGGAGCTGTTTTTT.

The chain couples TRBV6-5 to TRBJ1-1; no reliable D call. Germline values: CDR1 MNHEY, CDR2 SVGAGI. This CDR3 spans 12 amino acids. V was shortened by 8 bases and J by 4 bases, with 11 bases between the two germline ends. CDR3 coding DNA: TGTGCCAGCTCCGAGGAGGGCACTGAAGCTTTCTTT. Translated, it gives CASSEEGTEAFF.

This CDR3 is CASSFQGDGYTF. In nucleotides, the CDR3 is TGTGCCAGCAGCTTTCAGGGTGATGGCTACACCTTC. The rearrangement links TRBV7-2 to TRBJ1-2, with a possible D match to TRBD1 (5 bases). CDR3 size: 12 residues. Per the germline V gene, CDR1 is SGHTA and CDR2 is FQGNSA. V gave up 3 bases and J gave up 6 bases, with 8 bases separating them. The full variable domain, its missing parts supplied by reference TRBV7-2 and TRBJ1-2, is GAGVSQSPSNKVTEKGKDVELRCDPISGHTALYWYRQSLGQGLEFLIYFQGNSAPDKSGLPSDRFSAERTGGSVSTLTIQRTQQEDSAVYLCASSFQGDGYTFGSGTRLTVV.

The CDR3 DNA is TGTGCCACTAATAGACAGGGATCAGTTTACGAGCAGTACTTC. It codes for CATNRQGSVYEQYF. The genes are TRBV28 and TRBJ2-7, with TRBD1 matching 7 bases. V dropped 10 bases and J dropped 4; count of bases not matched to a gene: 13. The CDR3 length is 14 residues. Germline V gene sequence: CDR1 MDHEN, CDR2 SYDVKM.

This CDR3 reads CASSLGANRVYPNEQFF. DNA of the CDR3: TGTGCCAGCAGCTTAGGGGCTAACAGGGTTTACCCCAATGAGCAGTTCTTC. V usage is TRBV7-9 and J usage is TRBJ2-1; possible D gene TRBD1, 6 bases. The germline V gene encodes CDR1 SEHNR and CDR2 FQNEAQ (reference sequence). The CDR3 consists of 17 residues. V was clipped by 1 base and J by 6 bases, with 19 bases between them.

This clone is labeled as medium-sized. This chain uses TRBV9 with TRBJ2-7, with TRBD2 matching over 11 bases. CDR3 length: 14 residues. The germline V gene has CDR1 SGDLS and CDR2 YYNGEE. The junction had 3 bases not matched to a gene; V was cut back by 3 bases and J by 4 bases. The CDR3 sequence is CASSAVAGGYEQYF. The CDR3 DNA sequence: TGTGCCAGCAGCGCCGTAGCGGGAGGGTACGAGCAGTACTTC.

CDR3 nucleotide sequence: TGTGCCAGCAGCCAGCTAAACAGGGGGGCCGCTTTCTTT. Amino acid sequence: CASSQLNRGAAFF. The chain recombines TRBV5-4 with TRBJ1-1, with 8 bases aligning to TRBD1. The CDR3 totals 13 residues. CDR1 is SGHNT and CDR2 is YYREEE in the germline V gene (reference sequence). V gave up 4 bases and J gave up 11 bases; unmatched junction bases: 10.

The CDR3 protein is CASSLGVGETDTQYF. The CDR3 region has the DNA TGTGCCAGCAGCTTGGGGGTCGGGGAAACGGATACGCAGTATTTT. V and J are TRBV5-6 and TRBJ2-3; tentatively, D is TRBD2 (5 bases). Germline V CDR1 and CDR2: SGHDT, YYEEEE. V lost 0 bases and J 6 bases, leaving 14 bases between the germline ends. CDR3 size: 15 residues.

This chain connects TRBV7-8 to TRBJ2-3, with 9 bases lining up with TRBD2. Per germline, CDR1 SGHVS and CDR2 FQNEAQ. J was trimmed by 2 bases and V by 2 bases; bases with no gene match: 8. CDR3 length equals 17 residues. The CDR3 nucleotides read TGTGCCAGCAGCTTAATCGGTCTAGCGGGATACACAGATACGCAGTATTTT. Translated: CASSLIGLAGYTDTQYF.

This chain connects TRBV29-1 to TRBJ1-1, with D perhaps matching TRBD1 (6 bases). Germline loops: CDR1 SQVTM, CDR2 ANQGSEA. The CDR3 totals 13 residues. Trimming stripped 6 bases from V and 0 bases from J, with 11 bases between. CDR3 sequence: CSVIGQMNTEAFF. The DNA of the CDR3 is TGCAGCGTGATTGGACAGATGAACACTGAAGCTTTCTTT. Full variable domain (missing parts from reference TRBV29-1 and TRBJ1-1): SAVISQKPSRDICQRGTSLTIQCQVDSQVTMMFWYRQQPGQSLTLIATANQGSEATYESGFVIDKFPISRPNLTFSTLTVSNMSPEDSSIYLCSVIGQMNTEAFFGQGTRLTVV.

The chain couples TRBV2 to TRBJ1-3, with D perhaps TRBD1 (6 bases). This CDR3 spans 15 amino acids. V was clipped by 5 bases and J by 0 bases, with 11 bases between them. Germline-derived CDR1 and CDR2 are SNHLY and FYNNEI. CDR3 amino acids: CASSTDRPSGNTIYF. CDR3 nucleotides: TGTGCCAGCAGTACCGACAGGCCCTCTGGAAACACCATATATTTT.